This T cell receptor (beta chain) was sequenced in a study of blood T cell repertoires in COVID-19. The CDR3 totals 16 residues. In germline, CDR1 is SGHTA, CDR2 FQGNSA. V shed 1 base and J 2 bases; nucleotides not matched to a gene: 4. Clones were sequenced by immunoSEQ multiplex PCR, and TCRdb holds only the in-frame ones, with some missing. The sample lists fewer than 350,000 clones, about nine tenths occurring once. V usage is TRBV7-2 and J usage is TRBJ2-5; 10 bases line up with TRBD1. Sequencing was carried out using PBMCs or T cells enriched from blood (not recorded which). The origin of this receptor is a woman in her thirties or forties who had recovered from COVID-19. Here the CDR3 reads CASSLDGTGAQETQYF. CDR3 nucleotide sequence: TGTGCCAGCAGCTTAGACGGGACAGGGGCTCAAGAGACCCAGTACTTC.